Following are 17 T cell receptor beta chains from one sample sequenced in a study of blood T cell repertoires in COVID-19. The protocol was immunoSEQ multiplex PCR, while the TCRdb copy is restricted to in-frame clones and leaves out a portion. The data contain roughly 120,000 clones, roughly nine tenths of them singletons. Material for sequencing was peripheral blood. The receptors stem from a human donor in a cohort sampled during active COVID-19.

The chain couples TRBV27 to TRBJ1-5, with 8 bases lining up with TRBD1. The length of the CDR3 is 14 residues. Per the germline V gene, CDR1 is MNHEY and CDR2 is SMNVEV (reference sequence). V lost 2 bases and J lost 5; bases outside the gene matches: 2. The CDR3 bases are TGTGCCAGCAGTTTAGCGACAGGGGATCAGCCCCAGCATTTT. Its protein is CASSLATGDQPQHF.

The CDR3 sequence: CASSFGRTVNGDEQFF. The DNA for the CDR3 is TGCGCCAGCAGCTTCGGTAGGACAGTGAACGGGGATGAGCAGTTCTTC. The chain is built from TRBV5-1 and TRBJ2-1, with D maybe TRBD1 (6 bases). Germline V gene sequence: CDR1 SGHRS, CDR2 YFSETQ. This CDR3 spans 16 amino acids. Trimming removed 2 bases from V and 8 bases from J, with 20 bases in between.

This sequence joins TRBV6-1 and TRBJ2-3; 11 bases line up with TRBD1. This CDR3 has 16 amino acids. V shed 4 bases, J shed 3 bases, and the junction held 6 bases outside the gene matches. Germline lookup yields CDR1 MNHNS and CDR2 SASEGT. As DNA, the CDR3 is TGTGCCAGCAGTGCCACCGGGACAGGGGGGACAGATACGCAGTATTTT. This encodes CASSATGTGGTDTQYF.

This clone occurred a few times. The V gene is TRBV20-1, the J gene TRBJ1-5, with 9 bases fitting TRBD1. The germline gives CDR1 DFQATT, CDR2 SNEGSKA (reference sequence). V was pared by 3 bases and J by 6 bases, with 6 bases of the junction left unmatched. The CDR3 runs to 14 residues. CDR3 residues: CSASTGTGSQPQHF. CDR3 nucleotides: TGCAGTGCTAGTACCGGGACAGGGAGTCAGCCCCAGCATTTT.

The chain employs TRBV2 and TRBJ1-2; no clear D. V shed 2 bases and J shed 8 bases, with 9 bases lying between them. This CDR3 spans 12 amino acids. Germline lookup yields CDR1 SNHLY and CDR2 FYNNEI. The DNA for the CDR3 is TGTGCCAGCAGTGAAACGGGCGGGGGCTACACCTTC. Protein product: CASSETGGGYTF.

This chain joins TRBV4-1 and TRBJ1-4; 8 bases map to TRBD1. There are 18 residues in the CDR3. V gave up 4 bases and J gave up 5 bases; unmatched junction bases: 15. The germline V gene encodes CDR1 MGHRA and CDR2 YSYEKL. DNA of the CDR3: TGCGCCAGCAGCCCAGAAGGACAGGGAGGAAGGTCGAATGAAAAACTGTTTTTT. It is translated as CASSPEGQGGRSNEKLFF.

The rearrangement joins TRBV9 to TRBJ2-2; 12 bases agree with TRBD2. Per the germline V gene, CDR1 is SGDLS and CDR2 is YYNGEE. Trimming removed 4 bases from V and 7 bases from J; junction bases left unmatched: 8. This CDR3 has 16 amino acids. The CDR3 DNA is TGTGCCAGCAGCAAAAGACTAGCGGGAGCAGACGGGGAGCTGTTTTTT. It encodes CASSKRLAGADGELFF.

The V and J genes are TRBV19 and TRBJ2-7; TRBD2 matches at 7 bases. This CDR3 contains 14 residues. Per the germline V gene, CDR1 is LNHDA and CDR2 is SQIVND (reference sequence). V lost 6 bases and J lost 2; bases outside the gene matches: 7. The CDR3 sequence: CASRPKRGAYEQYF. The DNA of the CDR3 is TGTGCCAGTAGGCCTAAACGGGGGGCCTACGAGCAGTACTTC.

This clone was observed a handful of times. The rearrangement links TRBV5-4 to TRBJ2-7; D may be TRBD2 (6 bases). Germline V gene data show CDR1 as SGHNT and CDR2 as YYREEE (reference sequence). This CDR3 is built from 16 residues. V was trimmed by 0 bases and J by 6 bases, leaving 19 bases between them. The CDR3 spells CASSLGLATGIGEQYF. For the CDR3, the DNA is TGTGCCAGCAGCTTGGGGCTAGCGACCGGGATTGGCGAGCAGTACTTC.

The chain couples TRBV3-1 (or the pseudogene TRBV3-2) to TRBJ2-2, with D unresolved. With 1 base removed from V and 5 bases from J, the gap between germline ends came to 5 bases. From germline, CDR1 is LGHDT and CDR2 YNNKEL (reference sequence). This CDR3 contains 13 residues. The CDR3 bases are TGTGCCAGCAGCCAAGTGCGTACCGGGGAGCTGTTTTTT. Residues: CASSQVRTGELFF.

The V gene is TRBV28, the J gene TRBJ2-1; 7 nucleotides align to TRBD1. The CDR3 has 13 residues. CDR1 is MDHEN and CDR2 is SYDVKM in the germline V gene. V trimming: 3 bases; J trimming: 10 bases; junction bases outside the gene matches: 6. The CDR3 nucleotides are TGTGCCAGCAGTTTGAGTCCGGGACAGGAGCAGTTCTTC. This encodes CASSLSPGQEQFF. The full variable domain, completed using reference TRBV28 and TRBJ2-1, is DVKVTQSSRYLVKRTGEKVFLECVQDMDHENMFWYRQDPGLGLRLIYFSYDVKMKEKGDIPEGYSVSREKKERFSLILESASTNQTSMYLCASSLSPGQEQFFGPGTRLTVL.

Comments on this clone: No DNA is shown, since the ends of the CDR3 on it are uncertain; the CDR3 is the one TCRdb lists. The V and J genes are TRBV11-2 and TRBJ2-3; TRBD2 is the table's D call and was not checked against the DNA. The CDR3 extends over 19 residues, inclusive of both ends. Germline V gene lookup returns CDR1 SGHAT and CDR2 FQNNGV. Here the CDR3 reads CASSFLWTVRGVPTDTQYF.

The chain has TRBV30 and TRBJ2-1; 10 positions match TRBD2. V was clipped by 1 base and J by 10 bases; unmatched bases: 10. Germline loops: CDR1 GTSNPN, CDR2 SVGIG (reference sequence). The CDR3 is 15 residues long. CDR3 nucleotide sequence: TGTGCCTGGAGTGGGGCTAGCGGGAGCGCTTACGAGCAGTTCTTC. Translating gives CAWSGASGSAYEQFF.

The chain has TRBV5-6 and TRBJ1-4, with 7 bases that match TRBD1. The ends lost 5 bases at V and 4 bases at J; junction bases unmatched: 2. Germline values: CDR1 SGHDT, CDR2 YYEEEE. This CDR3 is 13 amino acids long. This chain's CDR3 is CASRGQLNEKLFF. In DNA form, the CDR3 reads TGTGCCAGCAGGGGACAGCTTAATGAAAAACTGTTTTTT.

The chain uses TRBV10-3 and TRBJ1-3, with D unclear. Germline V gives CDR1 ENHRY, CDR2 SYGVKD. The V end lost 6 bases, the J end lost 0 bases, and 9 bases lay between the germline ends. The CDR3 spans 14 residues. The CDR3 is CAIRDTASGNTIYF. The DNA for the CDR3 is TGTGCCATCAGAGACACAGCCTCTGGAAACACCATATATTTT.

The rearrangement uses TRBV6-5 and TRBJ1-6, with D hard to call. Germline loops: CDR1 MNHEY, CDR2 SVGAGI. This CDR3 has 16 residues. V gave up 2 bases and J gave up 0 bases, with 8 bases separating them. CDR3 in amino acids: CASSYQASSYNSPLHF. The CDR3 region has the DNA TGTGCCAGCAGTTACCAGGCCAGCTCCTATAATTCACCCCTCCACTTT.

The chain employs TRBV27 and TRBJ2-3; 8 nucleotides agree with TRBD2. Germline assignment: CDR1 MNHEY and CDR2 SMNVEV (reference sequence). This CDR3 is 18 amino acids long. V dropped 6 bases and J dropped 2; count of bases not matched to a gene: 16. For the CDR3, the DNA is TGTGCCAGCAGCCTAGGATTTCGGGAGGGGGGATCCACAGATACGCAGTATTTT. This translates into CASSLGFREGGSTDTQYF.